This T cell receptor (beta chain) comes out of a study of technical replicates of blood from a handful of donors. Profiling relied on immunoSEQ multiplex PCR, and the TCRdb table lists in-frame clones only, not all of them. The table has about 73,000 clones, approximately 90% seen once. With 3 bases clipped from V and 9 bases from J, the junction kept 8 bases outside the gene matches. Germline CDR1 reads SGHVS; CDR2 reads FNYEAQ. CDR3 length: 15 amino acids. This clonotype was sampled from a human donor in good health. Some clones in this sample may be carry-over from other donors' samples. The sample taken for sequencing was PBMCs. V gene TRBV7-6 combines with J gene TRBJ1-6; 7 nucleotides align to TRBD1. CDR3 residues: CASSFGPGGGSPLHF. CDR3 coding DNA: TGTGCCAGCAGCTTTGGGCCAGGGGGTGGTTCACCCCTCCACTTT. Complete variable domain (other parts from reference TRBV7-6 and TRBJ1-6): GAGVSQSPRYKVTKRGQDVALRCDPISGHVSLYWYRQALGQGPEFLTYFNYEAQQDKSGLPNDRFSAERPEGSISTLTIQRTEQRDSAMYRCASSFGPGGGSPLHFGNGTRLTVT.